A single sample is the source of the 3 T cell receptor beta chains below, sequenced in a study of CD8+ T cells in alopecia areata listed by TCRdb under 2018. The method behind the library was the immunoSEQ multiplex PCR assay. RNA was extracted from all samples and reverse transcribed into cDNA as template for TCR sequencing. As stored in TCRdb, this immuneACCESS dataset retains in-frame rearrangements with V and J assigned. A fraction of the clones does not appear; measured against another copy, unresolved V genes explain less than half of the discrepancy, and the remainder lacks a known reason. Counted in this sample were roughly 150,000 clones; around 54% of them appeared once. The ten most abundant clones make up approximately 4.8% of the sample. Sequencing used CD4+ T cells sorted from blood. These receptors all come from a human donor in good health.

V usage is TRBV4-1 and J usage is TRBJ2-5; D perhaps matches TRBD2 (5 bases). The CDR3 is 15 residues long. The V end lost 3 bases, the J end lost 5 bases, and 16 bases lay between the germline ends. The germline CDR1 and CDR2 sequences are MGHRA and YSYEKL. The CDR3 is CASSQELERGETQYF. Written as DNA, the CDR3 is TGCGCCAGCAGCCAGGAACTAGAGCGAGGGGAGACCCAGTACTTC.

V gene TRBV5-1 combines with J gene TRBJ2-3; D may match TRBD1 or TRBD2 (5 bases each). The length of the CDR3 is 17 residues. The germline CDR1 and CDR2 sequences are SGHRS and YFSETQ. Trimming left V 4 bases short and J 0 bases short, with 18 bases between. CDR3 loop: CASSPYSRQRSTDTQYF. In DNA form, the CDR3 reads TGCGCCAGCAGCCCATACTCGAGACAGCGGAGCACAGATACGCAGTATTTT.

The CDR3 DNA is TGCGCCAGCAGCTCCGTAAAGCGGGAGCACAATGAGCAGTTCTTC. Its protein product is CASSSVKREHNEQFF. This rearrangement joins TRBV5-1 to TRBJ2-1; TRBD2 agrees at 8 bases. The CDR3 extends over 15 amino acids. Germline values: CDR1 SGHRS, CDR2 YFSETQ. J gave up 5 bases and V 3 bases, and 7 bases lay outside the gene matches.